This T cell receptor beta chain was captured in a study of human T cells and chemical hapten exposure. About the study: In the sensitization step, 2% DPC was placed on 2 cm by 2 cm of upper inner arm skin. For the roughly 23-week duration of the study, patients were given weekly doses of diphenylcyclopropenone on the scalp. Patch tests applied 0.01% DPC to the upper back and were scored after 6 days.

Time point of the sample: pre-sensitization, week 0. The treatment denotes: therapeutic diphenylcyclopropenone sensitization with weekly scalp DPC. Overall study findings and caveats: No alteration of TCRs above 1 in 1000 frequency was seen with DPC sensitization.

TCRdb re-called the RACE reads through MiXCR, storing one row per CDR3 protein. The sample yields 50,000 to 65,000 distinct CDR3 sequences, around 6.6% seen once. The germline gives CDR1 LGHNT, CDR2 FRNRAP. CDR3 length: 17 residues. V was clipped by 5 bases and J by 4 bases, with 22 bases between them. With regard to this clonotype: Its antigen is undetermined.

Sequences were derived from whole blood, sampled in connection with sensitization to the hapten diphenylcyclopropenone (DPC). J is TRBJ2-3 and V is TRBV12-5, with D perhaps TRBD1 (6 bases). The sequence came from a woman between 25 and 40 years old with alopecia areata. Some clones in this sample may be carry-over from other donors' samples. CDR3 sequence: CASGGVGQPEGSDTQYF. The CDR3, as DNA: TGTGCTAGTGGTGGGGTTGGACAGCCTGAAGGATCAGATACGCAGTATTTT.